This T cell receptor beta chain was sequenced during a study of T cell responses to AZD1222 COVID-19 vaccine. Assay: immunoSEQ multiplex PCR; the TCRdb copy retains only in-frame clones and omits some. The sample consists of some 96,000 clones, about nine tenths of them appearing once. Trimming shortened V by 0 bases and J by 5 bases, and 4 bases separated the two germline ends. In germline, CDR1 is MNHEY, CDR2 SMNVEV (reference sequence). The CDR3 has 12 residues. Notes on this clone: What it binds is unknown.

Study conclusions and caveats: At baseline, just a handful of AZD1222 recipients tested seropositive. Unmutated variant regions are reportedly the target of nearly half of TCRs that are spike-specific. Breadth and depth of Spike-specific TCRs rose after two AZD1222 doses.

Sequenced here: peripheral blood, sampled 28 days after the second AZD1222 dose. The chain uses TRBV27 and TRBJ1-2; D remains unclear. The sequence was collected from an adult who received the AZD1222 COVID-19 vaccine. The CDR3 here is CASSLSGYGYTF. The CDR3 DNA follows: TGTGCCAGCAGTTTATCCGGGTATGGCTACACCTTC.